Each of the 9 T cell receptor beta chains below was sequenced from the same sample in a study of cytomegalovirus exposure and HLA in healthy donors (dated by TCRdb to about 2017). Libraries were constructed by the immunoSEQ multiplex PCR assay. A mixture of 60 forward primers for TCR Vbeta segments and 13 reverse primers for TCR Jbeta segments was used in the multiplex PCR. TCRdb mirrors the immuneACCESS table, restricted to in-frame sequences. Some clones are absent from its copies; in checked studies, under half trace to an unresolved V gene, and the reason for the others is unknown. The sample includes more than 90,000 clones, with about two thirds observed a single time. About 9% of the sample is held by the ten biggest clonotypes. Sequenced: PBMCs. All receptors derive from a man younger than 40 in good health and CMV-seropositive.

The chain employs TRBV18 and TRBJ2-7, with D possibly being TRBD1 (6 bases). The V end was cut by 10 bases, the J end by 3 bases, with 13 bases between. This CDR3 comprises 12 residues. The germline CDR1 and CDR2 sequences are KGHSH and LQKENI. CDR3 sequence: CATRGGDYEQYF. The CDR3 DNA reads TGTGCCACCCGAGGGGGAGACTACGAGCAGTACTTC.

The genes are TRBV29-1 and TRBJ1-3; D not certain. This CDR3 region has 13 residues. The germline V gene has CDR1 SQVTM and CDR2 ANQGSEA. Trimming removed 1 base from V and 4 bases from J, with 8 bases in between. The CDR3 coding sequence is TGCAGCGTTGAAGGGGCATTGGGAAACACCATATATTTT. Translation: CSVEGALGNTIYF. The whole variable domain, remainder taken from reference TRBV29-1 and TRBJ1-3, is SAVISQKPSRDICQRGTSLTIQCQVDSQVTMMFWYRQQPGQSLTLIATANQGSEATYESGFVIDKFPISRPNLTFSTLTVSNMSPEDSSIYLCSVEGALGNTIYFGEGSWLTVV.

The chain has TRBV7-2 and TRBJ1-1; TRBD1 aligns across 8 bases. Trimming removed 3 bases from V and 6 bases from J; junction bases left unmatched: 6. There are 14 residues in the CDR3. Germline V gene sequence: CDR1 SGHTA, CDR2 FQGNSA. CDR3: CASSFTGGAAEAFF. For the CDR3, the DNA is TGTGCCAGCAGCTTTACAGGGGGAGCGGCTGAAGCTTTCTTT.

The rearrangement uses TRBV27 and TRBJ1-2, with D possibly being TRBD1 (5 bases). The CDR3 extends over 12 amino acids. CDR1 is MNHEY and CDR2 is SMNVEV in the germline V gene (reference sequence). V gave up 4 bases and J gave up 7 bases, with 10 bases separating them. The CDR3 DNA sequence: TGTGCCAGCAGTTCGGCAGGGCTTGGCTACACCTTC. Translating gives CASSSAGLGYTF.

The J gene is TRBJ2-2, the V gene TRBV28, with TRBD1 matching over 10 bases. Germline-derived CDR1 and CDR2 are MDHEN and SYDVKM. CDR3 length equals 15 residues. Trimming at V came to 6 bases and at J to 6 bases, leaving 7 bases not matched to a gene. The CDR3 protein is CASSPGTGDPGELFF. The CDR3 DNA reads TGTGCCAGCAGCCCCGGGACAGGGGACCCCGGGGAGCTGTTTTTT.

The chain uses TRBV6-1 and TRBJ1-2; 9 bases fit TRBD1. The CDR3 runs 17 residues. V shed 4 bases, J shed 3 bases, and the junction held 12 bases outside the gene matches. In germline, CDR1 is MNHNS, CDR2 SASEGT. The CDR3 protein is CASSARTGEGLDYGYTF. As DNA, the CDR3 is TGTGCCAGCAGTGCCAGGACAGGGGAGGGTCTTGACTATGGCTACACCTTC.

This rearrangement joins TRBV25-1 to TRBJ1-1; D is undetermined. The CDR3 is 13 residues long. The V and J ends lost 3 bases and 3 bases respectively, with 8 bases between them. Germline V gene data show CDR1 as MGHDK and CDR2 as SYGVNS. CDR3 coding DNA: TGTGCCAGCAGTGAGGAGAGGCACACTGAAGCTTTCTTT. Its translation: CASSEERHTEAFF.

V is TRBV11-3 and J is TRBJ2-1; a weak D match, TRBD2 (5 bases). Germline values: CDR1 SGHNT, CDR2 YENEEA. The length of the CDR3 is 13 residues. V lost 7 bases, J lost 6 bases, and 13 bases lay in between. CDR3 sequence reads: CASNVRGANEQFF. CDR3 coding DNA: TGTGCCAGCAACGTTCGGGGAGCCAATGAGCAGTTCTTC.

The chain has TRBV5-1 and TRBJ1-1; no clear D. The germline V and J ends were trimmed by 2 bases and 2 bases, with 10 bases remaining between them. This CDR3 has 14 amino acids. Per the germline V gene, CDR1 is SGHRS and CDR2 is YFSETQ. The CDR3 spells CASSFTAGNTEAFF. The CDR3 nucleotides are TGCGCCAGCAGCTTTACGGCAGGTAACACTGAAGCTTTCTTT.